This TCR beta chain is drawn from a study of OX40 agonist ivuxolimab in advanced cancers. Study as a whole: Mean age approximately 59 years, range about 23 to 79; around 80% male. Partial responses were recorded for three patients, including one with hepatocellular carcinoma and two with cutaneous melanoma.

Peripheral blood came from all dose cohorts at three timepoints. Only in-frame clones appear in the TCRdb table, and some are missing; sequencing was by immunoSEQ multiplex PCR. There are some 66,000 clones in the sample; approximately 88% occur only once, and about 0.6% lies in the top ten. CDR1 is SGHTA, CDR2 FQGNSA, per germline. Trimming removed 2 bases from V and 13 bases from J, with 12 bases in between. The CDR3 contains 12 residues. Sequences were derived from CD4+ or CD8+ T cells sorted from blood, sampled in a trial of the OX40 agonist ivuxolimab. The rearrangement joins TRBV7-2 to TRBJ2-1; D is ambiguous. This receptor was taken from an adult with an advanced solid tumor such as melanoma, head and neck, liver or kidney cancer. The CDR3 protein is CASSLTRQVQFF. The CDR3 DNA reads TGTGCCAGCAGCTTAACACGGCAGGTACAGTTCTTC.